The present TCR beta chain was sequenced within a study of T cell responses to AZD1222 COVID-19 vaccine. Profiling relied on immunoSEQ multiplex PCR, and the TCRdb table lists in-frame clones only, not all of them. The sample has about 140,000 clones, 91% seen once. This CDR3 is 15 amino acids long. Per germline, CDR1 LNHDA and CDR2 SQIVND (reference sequence). The ends were cut back, 5 bases at V and 6 bases at J, with 20 bases in the middle. Remarks on this clone: Its matching antigen is unknown.

Notes on the study in general: As reported, nearly half of all spike-specific TCRs target variant regions that are unmutated.

The sequence was collected from an adult who received the MenACWY meningococcal vaccine as a control. The material was peripheral blood, obtained 28 days after the second dose of the MenACWY control vaccine. V gene TRBV19 combines with J gene TRBJ2-7, with D unclear. CDR3 sequence: CASSLGPALLGEQYF. The CDR3, as DNA: TGTGCCAGTAGTCTCGGGCCGGCCTTACTGGGCGAGCAGTACTTC.